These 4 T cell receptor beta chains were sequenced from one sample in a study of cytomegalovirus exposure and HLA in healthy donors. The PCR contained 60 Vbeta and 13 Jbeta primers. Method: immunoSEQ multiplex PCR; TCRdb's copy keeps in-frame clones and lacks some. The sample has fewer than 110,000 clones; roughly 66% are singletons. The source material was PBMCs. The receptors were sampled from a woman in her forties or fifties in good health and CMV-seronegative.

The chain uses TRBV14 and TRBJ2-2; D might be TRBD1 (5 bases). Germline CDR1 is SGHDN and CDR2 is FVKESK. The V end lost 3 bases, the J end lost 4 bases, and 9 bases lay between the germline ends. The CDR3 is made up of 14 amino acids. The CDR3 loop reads CASSHGQVTGELFF. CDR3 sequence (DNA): TGTGCCAGCAGCCACGGACAAGTCACCGGGGAGCTGTTTTTT.

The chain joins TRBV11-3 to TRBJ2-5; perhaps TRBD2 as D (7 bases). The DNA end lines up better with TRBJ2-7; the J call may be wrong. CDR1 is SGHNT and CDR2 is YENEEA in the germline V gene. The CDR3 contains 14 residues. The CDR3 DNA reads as TGTGCCAGCTCCGGGGGGCGCCTCTCCTACGAGCAGTACTTC. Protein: CASSGGRLSYEQYF.

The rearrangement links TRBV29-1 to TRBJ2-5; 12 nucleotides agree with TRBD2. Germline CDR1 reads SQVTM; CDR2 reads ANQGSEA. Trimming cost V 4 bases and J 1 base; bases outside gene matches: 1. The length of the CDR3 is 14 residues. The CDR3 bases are TGCAGCGTTGGACTAGCGGGAGTCCAAGAGACCCAGTACTTC. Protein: CSVGLAGVQETQYF.

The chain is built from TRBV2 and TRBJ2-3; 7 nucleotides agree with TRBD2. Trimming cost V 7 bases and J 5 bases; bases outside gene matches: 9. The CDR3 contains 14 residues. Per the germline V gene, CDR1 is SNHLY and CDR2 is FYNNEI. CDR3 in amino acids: CASTIYRGVDTQYF. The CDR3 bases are TGTGCCAGCACCATATACCGGGGGGTAGATACGCAGTATTTT. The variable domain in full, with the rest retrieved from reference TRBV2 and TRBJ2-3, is EPEVTQTPSHQVTQMGQEVILRCVPISNHLYFYWYRQILGQKVEFLVSFYNNEISEKSEIFDDQFSVERPDGSNFTLKIRSTKLEDSAMYFCASTIYRGVDTQYFGPGTRLTVL.